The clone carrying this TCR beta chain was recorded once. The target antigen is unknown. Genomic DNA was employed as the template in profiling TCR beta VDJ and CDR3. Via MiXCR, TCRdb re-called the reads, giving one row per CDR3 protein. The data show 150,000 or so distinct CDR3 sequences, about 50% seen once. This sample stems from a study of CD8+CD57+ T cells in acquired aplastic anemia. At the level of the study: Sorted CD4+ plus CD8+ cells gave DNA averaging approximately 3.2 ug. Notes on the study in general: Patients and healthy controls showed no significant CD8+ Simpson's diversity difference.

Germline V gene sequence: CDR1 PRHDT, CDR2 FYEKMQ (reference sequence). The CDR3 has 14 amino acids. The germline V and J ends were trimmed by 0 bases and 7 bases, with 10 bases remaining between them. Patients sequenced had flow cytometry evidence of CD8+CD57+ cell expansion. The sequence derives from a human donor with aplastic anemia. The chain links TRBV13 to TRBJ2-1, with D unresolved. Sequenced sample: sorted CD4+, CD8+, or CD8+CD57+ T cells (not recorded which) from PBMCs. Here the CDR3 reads CASSLGLQKNEQFF. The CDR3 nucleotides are TGTGCCAGCAGCTTAGGCCTACAGAAGAATGAGCAGTTCTTC.